A selection of T cell receptor beta chains follows, all from one sample in a study of blood T cell repertoires in COVID-19. The table came from immunoSEQ multiplex PCR; TCRdb's copy has only in-frame clones and leaves some out. The table shows around 300,000 clones, with over 75% occurring only once. The specimen sequenced was peripheral blood. Receptors were obtained from a woman under 40 with COVID-19, enrolled during active disease. CDR3s include the opening cysteine and the closing phenylalanine or tryptophan. Each record gives: V gene, J gene, D gene, clone size, CDR3 length, CDR3 DNA, CDR3 protein. A D gene is named only where the DNA matches it firmly. The size field is filled for only some rows; it gives once, few, many or a size class.

>TRBV6-5|TRBJ1-1|NA|NA|13
TGTGCCAGCAGTTTCAGGGAGGGCACTGAAGCTTTCTTT
CASSFREGTEAFF
>TRBV29-1|TRBJ2-1|NA|NA|14
TGCAGCGTCCTCGGGGTAGGGCTCCACAATGAGCAGTTCTTC
CSVLGVGLHNEQFF
>TRBV11-2|TRBJ1-6|TRBD1|NA|15
TGTGCCAGCAGCTTTGGGACAGGGGGCGGCTCACCCCTCCACTTT
CASSFGTGGGSPLHF
>TRBV4-1|TRBJ2-7|TRBD2|NA|16
TGCGCCAGCAGCCAAGAGCAACTAGCGGGAGGCTACGAGCAGTACTTC
CASSQEQLAGGYEQYF
>TRBV6-1|TRBJ2-1|NA|NA|14
TGTGCCAGCAGTGAACAAGGGGGAGACAATGAGCAGTTCTTC
CASSEQGGDNEQFF
>TRBV6-6|TRBJ2-7|TRBD2|NA|16
TGTGCCAGCAGTCCGATCGGGAGGCCCTCCTCCTACGAGCAGTACTTC
CASSPIGRPSSYEQYF
>TRBV5-1|TRBJ1-1|TRBD1|NA|16
TGCGCCAGCGCTACGAACACTCAGGGGGCCTATACTGAAGCTTTCTTT
CASATNTQGAYTEAFF
>TRBV5-1|TRBJ1-5|TRBD1|NA|15
TGCGCCAGCAGCTTGACGACAGGGAACAATCAGCCCCAGCATTTT
CASSLTTGNNQPQHF
>TRBV4-2|TRBJ1-2|NA|once|16
TGTGCCAGCAGCCAAGAAAGGGACACCTATACCTATGGCTACACCTTC
CASSQERDTYTYGYTF
>TRBV4-2|TRBJ2-6|TRBD1|NA|18
TGTGCCAGCAGCGCCCACGGACAGGGGACTTCGGGGGCCAACGTCCTGACTTTC
CASSAHGQGTSGANVLTF
>TRBV6-5|TRBJ1-1|NA|NA|14
TGTGCCAGCAGTTACGGGACATTGAACACTGAAGCTTTCTTT
CASSYGTLNTEAFF
>TRBV1|TRBJ2-7|NA|NA|16
TGCACCAGCAGTCGGACTAGCGGGAGGGCAGTGGACGAGCAGTACTTC
CTSSRTSGRAVDEQYF
>TRBV10-3|TRBJ2-2|NA|NA|12
TGTGCCATCAGTGACGGGGCCGGGGAGCTGTTTTTT
CAISDGAGELFF
>TRBV5-1|TRBJ2-7|TRBD2|NA|15
TGCGCCAGCAGCTCGGGACTAGCGGGGTACTACGAGCAGTACTTC
CASSSGLAGYYEQYF
>TRBV7-9|TRBJ2-2|NA|NA|16
TGTGCCAGCAGCTCCCCCGATAAAGGGGACACCGGGGAGCTGTTTTTT
CASSSPDKGDTGELFF
>TRBV28|TRBJ1-5|NA|NA|16
TGTGCCAGCAGTTCCTCGGACAGTTATAGCAATCAGCCCCAGCATTTT
CASSSSDSYSNQPQHF
>TRBV2|TRBJ1-5|TRBD1|NA|15
TGTGCCAGCAGCGCAGGGACAGCCCCCAATCAGCCCCAGCATTTT
CASSAGTAPNQPQHF